The 21 T cell receptor beta chains below were found in one sample sequenced in a study of radiation and T cells in renal cell carcinoma. Data came from immunoSEQ multiplex PCR; TCRdb stores just in-frame clones and leaves some out. The repertoire holds 150,000 to 160,000 clones, with 87% as singletons. Indicated time point: blood 2 weeks post-SBRT. The sample's treatment: 15 Gy SBRT to primary tumor, nephrectomy 4 weeks later. Sequencing was performed on blood, taken from a patient whose treatment included radiotherapy and nephrectomy. The source is a woman aged 45 to 65 with renal cell carcinoma.

The V and J genes are TRBV19 and TRBJ2-5; D call uncertain. Looked up from germline, CDR1 is LNHDA and CDR2 is SQIVND (reference sequence). The ends were cut back, 3 bases at V and 1 base at J, with 9 bases in the middle. The CDR3 covers 14 residues. DNA for the CDR3: TGTGCCAGTAGTATGGTACATATCCAAGAGACCCAGTACTTC. Amino acid sequence: CASSMVHIQETQYF. Supplemented by reference TRBV19 and TRBJ2-5, the full variable domain reads DGGITQSPKYLFRKEGQNVTLSCEQNLNHDAMYWYRQDPGQGLRLIYYSQIVNDFQKGDIAEGYSVSREKKESFPLTVTSAQKNPTAFYLCASSMVHIQETQYFGPGTRLLVL.

This clone appeared a single time. The chain uses TRBV5-1 and TRBJ1-4; D is unresolved. V was cut by 0 bases and J by 6 bases, with 18 bases left in between. This CDR3 contains 17 residues. CDR1 SGHRS and CDR2 YFSETQ come from the germline V gene. In nucleotides, the CDR3 is TGCGCCAGCAGCTTGGTGCCCCCAGAGAAAACGGATGAAAAACTGTTTTTT. Residues: CASSLVPPEKTDEKLFF.

The chain is built from TRBV7-9 and TRBJ1-2; 9 nucleotides agree with TRBD1. The V gene's germline CDR1 is SEHNR and CDR2 FQNEAQ (reference sequence). The CDR3 is 14 amino acids. The ends lost 4 bases at V and 7 bases at J; junction bases unmatched: 7. CDR3 region: CASSSLQGAGGYTF. The CDR3 DNA reads TGTGCCAGCAGCTCGCTACAGGGGGCGGGTGGCTACACCTTC. The whole variable domain, filled in from reference TRBV7-9 and TRBJ1-2, reads DTGVSQNPRHKITKRGQNVTFRCDPISEHNRLYWYRQTLGQGPEFLTYFQNEAQLEKSRLLSDRFSAERPKGSFSTLEIQRTEQGDSAMYLCASSSLQGAGGYTFGSGTRLTVV.

The chain has TRBV11-2 and TRBJ2-5, with 8 nucleotides matching TRBD2. Germline CDR1 SGHAT, CDR2 FQNNGV. The CDR3 covers 17 residues. V shed 0 bases and J 1 base; nucleotides not matched to a gene: 7. CDR3 DNA: TGTGCCAGCAGCTTAGAGTCTGGCGGGGGGTCCCAAGAGACCCAGTACTTC. This gives the protein CASSLESGGGSQETQYF.

This chain joins TRBV7-2 and TRBJ2-5; 7 bases line up with TRBD1. Looked up from germline, CDR1 is SGHTA and CDR2 is FQGNSA. The CDR3 runs to 15 residues. The J segment lost 0 bases and the V segment lost 1 base, leaving 2 bases of the junction unmatched. The CDR3 spells CASSLVGTDQETQYF. The CDR3 coding sequence is TGTGCCAGCAGCTTAGTCGGGACAGACCAAGAGACCCAGTACTTC.

The chain employs TRBV7-9 and TRBJ1-5, with TRBD1 matching over 8 bases. Per the germline V gene, CDR1 is SEHNR and CDR2 is FQNEAQ (reference sequence). The CDR3 has 16 residues. The V and J ends lost 3 bases and 2 bases, in that order; junction bases with no gene match: 6. The CDR3 sequence: CASSLWTGRRNQPQHF. The CDR3 DNA reads TGTGCCAGCAGCTTGTGGACAGGGAGACGCAATCAGCCCCAGCATTTT.

This sequence joins TRBV9 and TRBJ2-1; 8 bases line up with TRBD2. Trimming took 4 bases from V and 5 from J; bases not matched to a gene: 14. This CDR3 region has 17 residues. Looked up from germline, CDR1 is SGDLS and CDR2 is YYNGEE. For the CDR3, the DNA is TGTGCCAGCAGCAACCGACCGGGACTAGTAGACCACAATGAGCAGTTCTTC. Translating it yields CASSNRPGLVDHNEQFF. The whole variable domain, filled in from reference TRBV9 and TRBJ2-1, reads DSGVTQTPKHLITATGQRVTLRCSPRSGDLSVYWYQQSLDQGLQFLIQYYNGEERAKGNILERFSAQQFPDLHSELNLSSLELGDSALYFCASSNRPGLVDHNEQFFGPGTRLTVL.

This rearrangement joins TRBV9 to TRBJ2-7; D gene ambiguous. V shed 0 bases and J shed 5 bases, with 12 bases lying between them. Germline V gene sequence: CDR1 SGDLS, CDR2 YYNGEE. This CDR3 spans 14 amino acids. The CDR3: CASSVAPLGDEQYF. CDR3 in DNA: TGTGCCAGCAGCGTAGCCCCCCTTGGGGACGAGCAGTACTTC.

The gene calls are TRBV5-4 and TRBJ1-1; D not certain. The germline CDR1 and CDR2 sequences are SGHNT and YYREEE (reference sequence). The germline V and J ends were trimmed by 1 base and 3 bases, with 10 bases remaining between them. This CDR3 has 14 residues. For the CDR3, the DNA is TGTGCCAGCAGCTTGAGGACGGGCGACACTGAAGCTTTCTTT. It codes for CASSLRTGDTEAFF.

This chain joins TRBV19 and TRBJ2-1; TRBD1 aligns across 7 bases. The length of the CDR3 is 16 residues. V trimming: 1 base; J trimming: 5 bases; junction bases outside the gene matches: 8. The V gene's germline CDR1 is LNHDA and CDR2 SQIVND (reference sequence). The CDR3 nucleotides read TGTGCCAGTAGTATAGCGCACAGGGGATGGGACAATGAGCAGTTCTTC. Protein product: CASSIAHRGWDNEQFF.

V usage is TRBV7-9 and J usage is TRBJ2-1; D is possibly TRBD1 (6 bases). CDR1 and CDR2 from the germline V gene are SEHNR and FQNEAQ (reference sequence). The CDR3 length is 14 residues. V was pared by 3 bases and J by 3 bases, with 9 bases between. This CDR3 is CASSLGQYYNEQFF. The DNA of the CDR3 is TGTGCCAGCAGCTTGGGACAATACTACAATGAGCAGTTCTTC.

This clone was counted only a few times. The J gene is TRBJ1-5, the V gene TRBV18, with 7 bases aligning to TRBD1. Trimming removed 3 bases from V and 6 bases from J; junction bases left unmatched: 8. The CDR3 consists of 15 residues. Germline loops: CDR1 KGHSH, CDR2 LQKENI. The CDR3 DNA follows: TGTGCCAGCTCACCGCAGGGGGGGACCGGTCAGCCCCAGCATTTT. Translating it yields CASSPQGGTGQPQHF.

This sequence joins TRBV5-1 and TRBJ2-3, with TRBD1 identical over 8 bases. The junction had 9 bases not matched to a gene; V was cut back by 0 bases and J by 6 bases. The CDR3 covers 16 residues. Germline values: CDR1 SGHRS, CDR2 YFSETQ. The CDR3 spells CASSLEGQAVVDTQYF. The CDR3 nucleotides are TGCGCCAGCAGCTTGGAGGGACAGGCAGTCGTTGATACGCAGTATTTT.

At least ten counts were recorded for this clone. In the same sample, other DNA sequences code for this CDR3. The chain couples TRBV7-3 to TRBJ2-1, with D possibly matching TRBD1 (5 bases). CDR1 is SGHTA, CDR2 FQGTGA, per germline. V lost 1 base, J lost 3 bases, and 13 bases lay in between. This CDR3 contains 16 residues. Here the CDR3 DNA reads TGTGCCAGCAGCTTAATGGGTGGGCAGGGCTACAATGAGCAGTTCTTC. This gives the protein CASSLMGGQGYNEQFF. Together with reference TRBV7-3 and TRBJ2-1, the CDR3 gives the full variable domain: GAGVSQTPSNKVTEKGKYVELRCDPISGHTALYWYRQSLGQGPEFLIYFQGTGAADDSGLPNDRFFAVRPEGSVSTLKIQRTERGDSAVYLCASSLMGGQGYNEQFFGPGTRLTVL.

The chain employs TRBV5-1 and TRBJ2-7, with 7 bases matching TRBD1. This CDR3 is 12 amino acids long. Germline CDR1 and CDR2: SGHRS and YFSETQ. V gave up 8 bases and J gave up 4 bases; unmatched junction bases: 6. The CDR3 loop reads CASGTEKYEQYF. The DNA of the CDR3 is TGCGCCAGTGGGACAGAGAAATACGAGCAGTACTTC.

The rearrangement joins TRBV5-1 to TRBJ2-2; TRBD1 is a possible D gene (6 bases). From germline, CDR1 is SGHRS and CDR2 YFSETQ. The CDR3 runs to 17 residues. Trimming took off 2 bases at V and 0 bases at J, with 14 bases between the two ends. The CDR3 coding sequence is TGCGCCAGCAGCTTCTCAGGGCAGGGGCCGAACACCGGGGAGCTGTTTTTT. Its translation: CASSFSGQGPNTGELFF.

This sequence joins TRBV6-5 and TRBJ1-2; 8 nucleotides align to TRBD1. The CDR3 consists of 13 residues. Germline lookup yields CDR1 MNHEY and CDR2 SVGAGI. The V segment lost 8 bases and the J segment 4 bases; nucleotides outside the gene matches: 6. This CDR3 is CASGPDRGYGYTF. As DNA, the CDR3 is TGTGCCAGCGGTCCCGACAGGGGCTATGGCTACACCTTC.

This chain links TRBV19 with TRBJ1-6; D gene uncertain. This CDR3 is built from 13 residues. Germline V lookup: CDR1 LNHDA, CDR2 SQIVND (reference sequence). Trimming took off 5 bases at V and 7 bases at J, with 9 bases between the two ends. The CDR3 here is CASSLQLNSPLHF. Written as DNA, the CDR3 is TGTGCCAGTAGTCTCCAACTGAATTCACCCCTCCACTTT.

This chain uses TRBV4-1 with TRBJ2-5, with 8 bases matching TRBD1. Germline assignment: CDR1 MGHRA and CDR2 YSYEKL. The junction had 19 bases not matched to a gene; V was cut back by 4 bases and J by 0 bases. The CDR3 has 20 residues. The CDR3 loop is CASSPRGAGGRQGYQETQYF. DNA of the CDR3: TGCGCCAGCAGCCCCCGGGGAGCAGGGGGCAGGCAGGGTTACCAAGAGACCCAGTACTTC.

The table lists this clone with a few counts. The rearrangement joins TRBV7-9 to TRBJ1-2; no clear D. Germline V gene lookup returns CDR1 SEHNR and CDR2 FQNEAQ (reference sequence). This CDR3 spans 16 amino acids. Trimming stripped 2 bases from V and 0 bases from J, with 13 bases between. For the CDR3, the DNA is TGTGCCAGCAGCTTAATGAGGCGATCGTCTAACTATGGCTACACCTTC. It specifies CASSLMRRSSNYGYTF. Combining the CDR3 with reference TRBV7-9 and TRBJ1-2 gives the whole variable domain DTGVSQNPRHKITKRGQNVTFRCDPISEHNRLYWYRQTLGQGPEFLTYFQNEAQLEKSRLLSDRFSAERPKGSFSTLEIQRTEQGDSAMYLCASSLMRRSSNYGYTFGSGTRLTVV.

J is TRBJ2-1 and V is TRBV15; 7 bases align to TRBD2. Trimming cost V 0 bases and J 9 bases; bases outside gene matches: 14. This CDR3 has 17 amino acids. Germline V gene lookup returns CDR1 LNHNV and CDR2 YYDKDF (reference sequence). CDR3 amino acids: CATSRDFTRGSGGEQFF. The CDR3 DNA reads as TGTGCCACCAGCAGAGATTTCACGCGGGGCTCGGGAGGTGAGCAGTTCTTC.